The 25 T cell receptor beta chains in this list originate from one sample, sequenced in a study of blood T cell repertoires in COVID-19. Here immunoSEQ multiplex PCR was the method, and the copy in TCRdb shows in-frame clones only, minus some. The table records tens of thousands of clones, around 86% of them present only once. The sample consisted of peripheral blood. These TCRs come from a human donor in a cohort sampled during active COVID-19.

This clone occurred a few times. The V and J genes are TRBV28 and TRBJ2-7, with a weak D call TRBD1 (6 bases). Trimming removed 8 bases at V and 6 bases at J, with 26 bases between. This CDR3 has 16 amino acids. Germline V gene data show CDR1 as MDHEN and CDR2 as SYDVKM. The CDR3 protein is CASRDASVGLGGEQYF. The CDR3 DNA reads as TGTGCCAGCCGGGACGCTAGTGTCGGGCTAGGGGGCGAGCAGTACTTC.

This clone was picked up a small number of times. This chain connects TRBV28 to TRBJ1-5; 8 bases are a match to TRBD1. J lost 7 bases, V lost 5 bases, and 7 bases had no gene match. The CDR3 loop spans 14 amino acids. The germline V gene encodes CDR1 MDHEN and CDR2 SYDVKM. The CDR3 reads CASSPTGADQPQHF. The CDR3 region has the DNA TGTGCCAGCAGTCCGACAGGGGCGGACCAGCCCCAGCATTTT.

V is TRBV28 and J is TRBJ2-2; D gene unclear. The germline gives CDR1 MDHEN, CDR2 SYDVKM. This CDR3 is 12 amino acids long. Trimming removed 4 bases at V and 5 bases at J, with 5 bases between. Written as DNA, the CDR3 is TGTGCCAGCAGTTGGGCAACCGGGGAGCTGTTTTTT. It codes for CASSWATGELFF.

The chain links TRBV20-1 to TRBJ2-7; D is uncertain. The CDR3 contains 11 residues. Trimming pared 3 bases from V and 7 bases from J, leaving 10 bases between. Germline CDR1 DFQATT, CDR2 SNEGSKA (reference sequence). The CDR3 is CSASRSGEQYF. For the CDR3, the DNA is TGCAGTGCTAGTAGGAGTGGTGAGCAGTACTTC.

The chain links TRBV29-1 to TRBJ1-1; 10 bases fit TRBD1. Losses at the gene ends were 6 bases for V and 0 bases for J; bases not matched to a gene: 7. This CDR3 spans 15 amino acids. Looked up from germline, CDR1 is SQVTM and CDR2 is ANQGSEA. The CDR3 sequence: CSVSDRGQVNTEAFF. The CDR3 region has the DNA TGCAGCGTATCTGACAGGGGGCAGGTGAACACTGAAGCTTTCTTT.

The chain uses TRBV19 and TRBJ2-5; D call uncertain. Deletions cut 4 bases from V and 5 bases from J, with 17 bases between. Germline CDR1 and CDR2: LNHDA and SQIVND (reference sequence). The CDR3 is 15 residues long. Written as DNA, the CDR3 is TGTGCCAGTAGTAATCTGGTGGCAGGCGTGGAGACCCAGTACTTC. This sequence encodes CASSNLVAGVETQYF.

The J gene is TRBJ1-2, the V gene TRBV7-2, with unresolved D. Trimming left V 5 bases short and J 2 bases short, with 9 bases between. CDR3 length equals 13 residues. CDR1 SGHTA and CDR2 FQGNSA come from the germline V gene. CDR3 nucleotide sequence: TGTGCCAGCAGCGCCCAACTGAACTATGGCTACACCTTC. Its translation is CASSAQLNYGYTF.

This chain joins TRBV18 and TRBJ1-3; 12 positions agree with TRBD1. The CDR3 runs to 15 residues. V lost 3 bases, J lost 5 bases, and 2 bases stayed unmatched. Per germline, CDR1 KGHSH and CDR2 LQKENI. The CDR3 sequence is CASSPGTGGRNTIYF. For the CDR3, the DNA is TGTGCCAGCTCACCGGGGACAGGGGGCCGAAACACCATATATTTT. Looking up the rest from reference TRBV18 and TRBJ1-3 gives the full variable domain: NAGVMQNPRHLVRRRGQEARLRCSPMKGHSHVYWYRQLPEEGLKFMVYLQKENIIDESGMPKERFSAEFPKEGPSILRIQQVVRGDSAAYFCASSPGTGGRNTIYFGEGSWLTVV.

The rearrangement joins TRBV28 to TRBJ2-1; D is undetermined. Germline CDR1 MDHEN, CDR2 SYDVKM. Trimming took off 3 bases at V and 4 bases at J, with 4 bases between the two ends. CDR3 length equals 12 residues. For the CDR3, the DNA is TGTGCCAGCAGTTTCCAATACAATGAGCAGTTCTTC. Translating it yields CASSFQYNEQFF. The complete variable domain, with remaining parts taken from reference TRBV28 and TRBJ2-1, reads DVKVTQSSRYLVKRTGEKVFLECVQDMDHENMFWYRQDPGLGLRLIYFSYDVKMKEKGDIPEGYSVSREKKERFSLILESASTNQTSMYLCASSFQYNEQFFGPGTRLTVL.

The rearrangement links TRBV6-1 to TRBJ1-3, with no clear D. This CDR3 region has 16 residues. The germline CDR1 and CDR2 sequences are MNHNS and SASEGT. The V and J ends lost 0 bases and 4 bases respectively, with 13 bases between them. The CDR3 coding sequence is TGTGCCAGCAGTGAAGCAGCGGGGAGACCGGGAAACACCATATATTTT. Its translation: CASSEAAGRPGNTIYF.

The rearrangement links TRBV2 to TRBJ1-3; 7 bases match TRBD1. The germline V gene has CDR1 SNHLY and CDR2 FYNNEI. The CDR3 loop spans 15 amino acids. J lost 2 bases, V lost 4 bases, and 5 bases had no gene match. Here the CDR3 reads CASSGYRGTGNTIYF. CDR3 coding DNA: TGTGCCAGCAGTGGGTACAGGGGAACTGGAAACACCATATATTTT.

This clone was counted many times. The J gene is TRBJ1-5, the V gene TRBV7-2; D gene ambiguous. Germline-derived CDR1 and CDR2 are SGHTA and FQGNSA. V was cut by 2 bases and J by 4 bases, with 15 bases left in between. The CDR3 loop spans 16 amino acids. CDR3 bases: TGTGCCAGCAGCTTATTTTCCGCTCGAACAAATCAGCCCCAGCATTTT. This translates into CASSLFSARTNQPQHF. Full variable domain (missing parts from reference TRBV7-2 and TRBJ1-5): GAGVSQSPSNKVTEKGKDVELRCDPISGHTALYWYRQSLGQGLEFLIYFQGNSAPDKSGLPSDRFSAERTGGSVSTLTIQRTQQEDSAVYLCASSLFSARTNQPQHFGDGTRLSIL.

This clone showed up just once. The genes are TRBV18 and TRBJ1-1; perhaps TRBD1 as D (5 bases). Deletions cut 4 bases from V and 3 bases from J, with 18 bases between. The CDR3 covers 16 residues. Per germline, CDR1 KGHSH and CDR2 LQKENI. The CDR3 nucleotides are TGTGCCAGCTCACGCGGGATTCGGGGCGCGTACACTGAAGCTTTCTTT. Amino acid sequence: CASSRGIRGAYTEAFF.

Here the CDR3 reads CSASERLAGYTDTQYF. CDR3 DNA sequence: TGCAGTGCTAGTGAACGACTAGCGGGATACACAGATACGCAGTATTTT. The V and J genes are TRBV20-1 and TRBJ2-3, with 11 bases lining up with TRBD2. Germline CDR1 is DFQATT and CDR2 is SNEGSKA (reference sequence). This CDR3 contains 16 residues. Losses at the gene ends were 3 bases for V and 2 bases for J; bases not matched to a gene: 7.

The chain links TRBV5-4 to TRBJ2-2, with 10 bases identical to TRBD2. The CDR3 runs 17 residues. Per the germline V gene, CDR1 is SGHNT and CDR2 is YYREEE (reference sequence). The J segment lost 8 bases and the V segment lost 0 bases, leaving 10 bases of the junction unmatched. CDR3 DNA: TGTGCCAGCAGCTTGGGACTAGCGGGCCCCGTCGTAGGGGAGCTGTTTTTT. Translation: CASSLGLAGPVVGELFF.

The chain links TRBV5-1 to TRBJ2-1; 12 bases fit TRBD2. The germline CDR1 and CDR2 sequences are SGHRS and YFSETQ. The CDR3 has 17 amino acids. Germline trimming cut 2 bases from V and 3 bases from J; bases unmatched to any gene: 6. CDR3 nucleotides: TGCGCCAGCAGCTTCCTAGCGGGAGGGTCCTTCTACAATGAGCAGTTCTTC. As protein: CASSFLAGGSFYNEQFF.

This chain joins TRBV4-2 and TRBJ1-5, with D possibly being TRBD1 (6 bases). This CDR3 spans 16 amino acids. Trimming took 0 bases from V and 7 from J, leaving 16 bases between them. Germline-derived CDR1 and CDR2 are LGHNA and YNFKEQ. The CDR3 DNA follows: TGTGCCAGCAGCCAAGAAGGGGACATCAGTAGACAGCCCCAGCATTTT. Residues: CASSQEGDISRQPQHF.

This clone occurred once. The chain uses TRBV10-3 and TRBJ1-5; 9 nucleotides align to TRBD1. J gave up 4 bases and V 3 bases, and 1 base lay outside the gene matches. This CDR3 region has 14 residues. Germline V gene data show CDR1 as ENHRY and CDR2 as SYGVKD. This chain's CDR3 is CAISEQGANQPQHF. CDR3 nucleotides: TGTGCCATCAGTGAACAGGGGGCTAATCAGCCCCAGCATTTT.

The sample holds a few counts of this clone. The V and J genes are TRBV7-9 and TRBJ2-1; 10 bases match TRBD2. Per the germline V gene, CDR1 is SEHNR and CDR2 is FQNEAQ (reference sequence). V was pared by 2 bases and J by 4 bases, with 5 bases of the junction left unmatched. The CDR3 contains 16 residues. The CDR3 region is CASSLWLAGAYNEQFF. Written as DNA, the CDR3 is TGTGCCAGCAGCTTATGGCTAGCGGGAGCATACAATGAGCAGTTCTTC.

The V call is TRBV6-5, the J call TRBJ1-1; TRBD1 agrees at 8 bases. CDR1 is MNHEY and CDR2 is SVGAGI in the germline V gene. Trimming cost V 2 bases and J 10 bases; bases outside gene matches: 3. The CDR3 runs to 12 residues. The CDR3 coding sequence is TGTGCCAGCAGTTACCTTGGACAGGGAGCTTTCTTT. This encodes CASSYLGQGAFF.

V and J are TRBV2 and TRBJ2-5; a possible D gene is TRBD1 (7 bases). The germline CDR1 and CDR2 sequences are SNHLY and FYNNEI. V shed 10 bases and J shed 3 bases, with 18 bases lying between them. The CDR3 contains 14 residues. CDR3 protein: CAIIHRRGEETQYF. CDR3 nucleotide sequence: TGTGCCATCATCCACCGCAGGGGGGAAGAGACCCAGTACTTC.

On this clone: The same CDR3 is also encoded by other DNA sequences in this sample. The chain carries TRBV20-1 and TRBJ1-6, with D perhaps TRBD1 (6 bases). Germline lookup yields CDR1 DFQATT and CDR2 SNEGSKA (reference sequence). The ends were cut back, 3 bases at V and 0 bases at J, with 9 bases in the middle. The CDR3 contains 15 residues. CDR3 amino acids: CSASPRGSYNSPLHF. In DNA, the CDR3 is TGCAGTGCTAGTCCCAGGGGCTCCTATAATTCACCCCTCCACTTT.

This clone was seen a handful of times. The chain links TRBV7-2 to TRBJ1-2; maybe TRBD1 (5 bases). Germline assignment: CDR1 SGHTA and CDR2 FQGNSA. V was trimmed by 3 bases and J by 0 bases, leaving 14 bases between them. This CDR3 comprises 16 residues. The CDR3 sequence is CASSFGGAGTNYGYTF. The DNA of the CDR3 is TGTGCCAGCAGCTTTGGGGGAGCGGGGACTAACTATGGCTACACCTTC.

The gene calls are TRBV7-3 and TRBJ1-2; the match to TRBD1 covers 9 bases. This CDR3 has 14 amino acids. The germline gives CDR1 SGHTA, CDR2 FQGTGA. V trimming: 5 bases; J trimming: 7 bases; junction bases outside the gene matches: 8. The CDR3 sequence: CASSRDRGKSGYTF. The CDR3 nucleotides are TGTGCCAGCAGCCGTGACAGGGGGAAGTCTGGCTACACCTTC.

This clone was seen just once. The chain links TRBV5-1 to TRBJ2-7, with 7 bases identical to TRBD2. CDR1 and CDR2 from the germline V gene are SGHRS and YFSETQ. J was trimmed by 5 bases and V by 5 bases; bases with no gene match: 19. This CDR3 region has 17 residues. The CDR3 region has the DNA TGCGCCAGCAGTAAATCGGGGGAGGGCCAGGTTTCCCACGAGCAGTACTTC. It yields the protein CASSKSGEGQVSHEQYF.